This T cell receptor (beta chain) was found in a study of T cell clones after liver transplantation. Study details: Post-transplant blood was tracked for graft-donor-reactive T cell clones identified in a pre-transplant mixed lymphocyte reaction.

By frequency in the sample, this clone is medium-sized. The antigen is unknown. The trim removed 1 base at V and 4 bases at J, leaving 9 bases unmatched. The CDR3 has 16 amino acids. Germline loops: CDR1 SGHDN, CDR2 FVKESK. General study findings and limits: Graft donor-reactive T cells possibly entered the graft instead of undergoing deletion.

Sequenced by immunoSEQ multiplex PCR; TCRdb stores in-frame clones only, minus some. Among 68,000 or so clones listed, roughly 92% were seen once. The chain recombines TRBV14 with TRBJ2-7, with 8 bases that match TRBD2. This sample comprised CD4+ T cells from blood, obtained roughly 26 months after liver transplant. The TCR originated in a human patient who received a liver transplant. Among the T cells, some may be from the graft donor. DNA of the CDR3: TGTGCCAGCAGCCAAGTTAGAAGCGGGAGTGGTTACGAGCAGTACTTC. Its protein product is CASSQVRSGSGYEQYF.